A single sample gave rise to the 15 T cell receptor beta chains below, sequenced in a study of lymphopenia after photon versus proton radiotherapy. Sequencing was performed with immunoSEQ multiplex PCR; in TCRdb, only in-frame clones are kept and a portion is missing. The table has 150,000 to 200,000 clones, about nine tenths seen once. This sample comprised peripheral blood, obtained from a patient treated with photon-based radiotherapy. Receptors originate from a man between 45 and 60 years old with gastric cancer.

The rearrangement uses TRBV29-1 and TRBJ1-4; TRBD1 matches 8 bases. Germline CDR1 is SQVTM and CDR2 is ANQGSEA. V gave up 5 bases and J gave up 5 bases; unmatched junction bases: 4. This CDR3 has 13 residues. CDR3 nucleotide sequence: TGCAGCGTTCTTTACAGGGGGAATGAAAAACTGTTTTTT. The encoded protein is CSVLYRGNEKLFF. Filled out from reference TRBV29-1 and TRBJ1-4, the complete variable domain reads SAVISQKPSRDICQRGTSLTIQCQVDSQVTMMFWYRQQPGQSLTLIATANQGSEATYESGFVIDKFPISRPNLTFSTLTVSNMSPEDSSIYLCSVLYRGNEKLFFGSGTQLSVL.

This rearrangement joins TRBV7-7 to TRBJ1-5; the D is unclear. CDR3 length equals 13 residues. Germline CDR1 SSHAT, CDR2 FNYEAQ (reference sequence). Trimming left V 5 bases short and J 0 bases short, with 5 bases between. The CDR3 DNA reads TGTGCCAGCAGCCCCGGTAGCAATCAGCCCCAGCATTTT. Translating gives CASSPGSNQPQHF.

CDR3 coding DNA: TGTGCCAGCAGTTACTCGGGAGGGAAAAACTACGAGCAGTACTTC. Translating it yields CASSYSGGKNYEQYF. The chain links TRBV6-6 to TRBJ2-7; TRBD2 matches 7 bases. V shed 0 bases and J 3 bases; nucleotides not matched to a gene: 5. The germline V gene has CDR1 MNHNY and CDR2 SVGAGI (reference sequence). This CDR3 spans 15 amino acids.

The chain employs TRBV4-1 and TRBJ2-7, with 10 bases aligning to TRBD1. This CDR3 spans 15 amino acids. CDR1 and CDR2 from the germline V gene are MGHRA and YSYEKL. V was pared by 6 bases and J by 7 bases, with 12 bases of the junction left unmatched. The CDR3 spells CASSRGTGDVGEQYF. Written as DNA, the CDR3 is TGCGCCAGCAGTCGAGGGACAGGGGATGTTGGAGAGCAGTACTTC.

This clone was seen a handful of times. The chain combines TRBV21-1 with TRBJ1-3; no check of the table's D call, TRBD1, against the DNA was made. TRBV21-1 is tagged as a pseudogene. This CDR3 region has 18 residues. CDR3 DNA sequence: TGTGCCAGCAGCAAAGCGAGGGGACAGGACCTCTCTGGAAACACCATATATTTT. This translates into CASSKARGQDLSGNTIYF.

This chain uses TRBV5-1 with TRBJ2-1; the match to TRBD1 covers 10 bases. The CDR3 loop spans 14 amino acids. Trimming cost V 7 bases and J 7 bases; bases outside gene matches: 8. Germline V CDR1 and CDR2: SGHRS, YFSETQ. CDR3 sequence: CASGTGQGRNEQFF. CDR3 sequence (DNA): TGCGCCAGCGGAACGGGACAGGGGAGGAATGAGCAGTTCTTC.

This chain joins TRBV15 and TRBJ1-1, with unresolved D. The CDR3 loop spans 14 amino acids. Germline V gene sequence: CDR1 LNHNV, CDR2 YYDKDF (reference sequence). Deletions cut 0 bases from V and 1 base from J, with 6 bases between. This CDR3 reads CATSRDSQNTEAFF. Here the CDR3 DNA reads TGTGCCACCAGCAGAGACAGCCAGAACACTGAAGCTTTCTTT.

CDR3 sequence: CATSIGQDPSYEQYF. CDR3 coding DNA: TGTGCCACCAGCATCGGACAGGACCCCTCCTACGAGCAGTACTTC. This sequence joins TRBV15 and TRBJ2-7; 7 bases line up with TRBD1. From germline, CDR1 is LNHNV and CDR2 YYDKDF (reference sequence). The CDR3 totals 15 residues. J gave up 0 bases and V 4 bases, and 6 bases lay outside the gene matches.

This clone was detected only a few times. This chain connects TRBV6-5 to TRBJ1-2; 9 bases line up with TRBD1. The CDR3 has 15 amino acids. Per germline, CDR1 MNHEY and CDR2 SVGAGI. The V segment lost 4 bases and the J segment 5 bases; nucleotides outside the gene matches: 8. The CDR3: CASSFRQGGGYGYTF. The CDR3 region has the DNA TGTGCCAGCAGTTTCCGACAGGGGGGAGGATATGGCTACACCTTC.

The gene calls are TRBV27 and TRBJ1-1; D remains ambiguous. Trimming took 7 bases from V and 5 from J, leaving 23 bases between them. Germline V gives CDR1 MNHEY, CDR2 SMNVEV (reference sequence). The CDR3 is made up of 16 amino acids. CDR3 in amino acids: CASTMFGSKKGTEAFF. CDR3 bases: TGTGCCAGCACCATGTTTGGGTCCAAAAAAGGGACTGAAGCTTTCTTT.

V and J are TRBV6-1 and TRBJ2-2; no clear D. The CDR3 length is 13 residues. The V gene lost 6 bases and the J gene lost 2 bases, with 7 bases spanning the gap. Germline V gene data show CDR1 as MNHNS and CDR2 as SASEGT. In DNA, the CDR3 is TGTGCCAGCAGGACGACCAACACCGGGGAGCTGTTTTTT. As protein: CASRTTNTGELFF.

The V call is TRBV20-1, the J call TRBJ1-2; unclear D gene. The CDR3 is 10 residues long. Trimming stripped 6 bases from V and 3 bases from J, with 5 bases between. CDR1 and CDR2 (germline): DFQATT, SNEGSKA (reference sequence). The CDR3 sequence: CSAVDYGYTF. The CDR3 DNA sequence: TGCAGTGCGGTGGACTATGGCTACACCTTC.

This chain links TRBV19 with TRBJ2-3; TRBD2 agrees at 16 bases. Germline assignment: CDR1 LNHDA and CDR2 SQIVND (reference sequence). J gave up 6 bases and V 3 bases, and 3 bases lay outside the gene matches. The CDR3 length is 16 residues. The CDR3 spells CASSIRGLAGGDTQYF. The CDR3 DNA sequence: TGTGCCAGTAGTATCCGGGGACTAGCGGGAGGGGATACGCAGTATTTT.

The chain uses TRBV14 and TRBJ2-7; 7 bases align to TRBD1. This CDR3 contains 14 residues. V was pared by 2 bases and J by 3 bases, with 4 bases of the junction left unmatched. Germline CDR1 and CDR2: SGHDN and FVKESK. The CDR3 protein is CASSQYRGIYEQYF. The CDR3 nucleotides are TGTGCCAGCAGCCAATACAGGGGAATCTACGAGCAGTACTTC.

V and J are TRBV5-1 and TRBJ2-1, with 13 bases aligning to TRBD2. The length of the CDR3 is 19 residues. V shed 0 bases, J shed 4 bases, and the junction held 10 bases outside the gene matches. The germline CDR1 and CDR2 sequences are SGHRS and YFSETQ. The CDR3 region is CASSLALLAGGPGYNEQFF. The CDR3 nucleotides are TGCGCCAGCAGCTTGGCCCTACTAGCGGGAGGGCCGGGATACAATGAGCAGTTCTTC.